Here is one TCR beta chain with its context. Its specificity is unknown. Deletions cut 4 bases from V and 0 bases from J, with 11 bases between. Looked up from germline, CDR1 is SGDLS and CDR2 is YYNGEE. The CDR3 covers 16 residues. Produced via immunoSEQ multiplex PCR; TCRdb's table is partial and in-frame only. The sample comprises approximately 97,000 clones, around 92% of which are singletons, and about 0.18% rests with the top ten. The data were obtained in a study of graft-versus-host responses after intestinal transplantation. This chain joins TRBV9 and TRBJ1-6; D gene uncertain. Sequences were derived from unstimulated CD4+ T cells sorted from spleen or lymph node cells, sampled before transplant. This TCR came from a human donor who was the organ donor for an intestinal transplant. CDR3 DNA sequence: TGTGCCAGCAGCCCGCAACTGAGCTCCTATAATTCACCCCTCCACTTT. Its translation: CASSPQLSSYNSPLHF.